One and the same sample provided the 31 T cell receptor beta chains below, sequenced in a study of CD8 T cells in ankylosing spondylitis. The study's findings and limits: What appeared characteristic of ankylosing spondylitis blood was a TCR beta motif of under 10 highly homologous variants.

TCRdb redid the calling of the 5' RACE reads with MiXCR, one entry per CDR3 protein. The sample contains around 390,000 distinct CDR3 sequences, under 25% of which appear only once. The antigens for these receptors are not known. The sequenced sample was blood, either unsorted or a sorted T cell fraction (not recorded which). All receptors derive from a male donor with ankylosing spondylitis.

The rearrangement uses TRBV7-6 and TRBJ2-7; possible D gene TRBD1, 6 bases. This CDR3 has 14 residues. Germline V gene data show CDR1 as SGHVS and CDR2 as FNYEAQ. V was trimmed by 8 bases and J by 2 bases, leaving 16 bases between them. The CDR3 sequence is CASGGGRGPYEQYF. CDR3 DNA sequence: TGTGCCAGCGGGGGCGGCAGAGGTCCCTACGAGCAGTACTTC.

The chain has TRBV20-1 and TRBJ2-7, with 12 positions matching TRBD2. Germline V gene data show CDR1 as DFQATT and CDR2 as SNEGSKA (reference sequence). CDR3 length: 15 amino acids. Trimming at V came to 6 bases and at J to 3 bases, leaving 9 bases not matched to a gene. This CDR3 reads CSAQPSGRAGYEQYF. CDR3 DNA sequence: TGCAGTGCCCAACCTAGCGGGAGGGCCGGCTACGAGCAGTACTTC.

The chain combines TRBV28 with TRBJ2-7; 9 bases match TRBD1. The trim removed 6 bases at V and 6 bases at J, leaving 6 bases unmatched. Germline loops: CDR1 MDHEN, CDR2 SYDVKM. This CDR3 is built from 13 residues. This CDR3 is CASSLGQGPEQYF. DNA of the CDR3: TGTGCCAGCAGCCTGGGACAGGGTCCCGAGCAGTACTTC. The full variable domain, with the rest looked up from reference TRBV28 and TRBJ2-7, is DVKVTQSSRYLVKRTGEKVFLECVQDMDHENMFWYRQDPGLGLRLIYFSYDVKMKEKGDIPEGYSVSREKKERFSLILESASTNQTSMYLCASSLGQGPEQYFGPGTRLTVT.

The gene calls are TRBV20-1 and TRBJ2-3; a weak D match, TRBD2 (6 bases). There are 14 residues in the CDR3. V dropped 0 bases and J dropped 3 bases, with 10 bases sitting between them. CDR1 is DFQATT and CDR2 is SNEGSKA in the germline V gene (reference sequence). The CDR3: CSAREAGWTDTQYF. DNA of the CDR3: TGCAGTGCTAGAGAGGCGGGGTGGACAGATACGCAGTATTTT.

The CDR3 loop is CASSPSGIHAPQYF. The CDR3, as DNA: TGTGCCAGCAGTCCTAGCGGGATACACGCCCCTCAGTACTTC. The chain links TRBV12-3 or TRBV12-4 to TRBJ2-5; 9 positions match TRBD2. The CDR3 is 14 residues long. V gave up 5 bases and J gave up 11 bases; unmatched junction bases: 12.

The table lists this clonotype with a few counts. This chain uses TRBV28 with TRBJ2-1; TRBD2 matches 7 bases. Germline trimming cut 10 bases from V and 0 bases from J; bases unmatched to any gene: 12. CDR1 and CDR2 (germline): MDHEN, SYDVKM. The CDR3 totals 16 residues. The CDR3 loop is CATFGLAASSYNEQFF. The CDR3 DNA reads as TGTGCCACTTTCGGGCTAGCGGCGAGCTCCTACAATGAGCAGTTCTTC.

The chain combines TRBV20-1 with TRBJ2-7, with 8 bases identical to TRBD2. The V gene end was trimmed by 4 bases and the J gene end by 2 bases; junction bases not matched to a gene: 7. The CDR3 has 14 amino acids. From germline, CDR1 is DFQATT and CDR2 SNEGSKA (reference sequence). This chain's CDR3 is CSAITQRGTYEQYF. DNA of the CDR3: TGCAGTGCTATAACCCAGCGGGGGACCTACGAGCAGTACTTC.

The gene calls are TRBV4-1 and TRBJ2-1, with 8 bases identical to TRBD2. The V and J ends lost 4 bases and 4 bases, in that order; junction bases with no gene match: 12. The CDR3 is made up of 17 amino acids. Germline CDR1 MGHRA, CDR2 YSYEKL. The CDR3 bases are TGCGCCAGCAGCCGCGGCGGCCTAGCGGGCATGTACAATGAGCAGTTCTTC. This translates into CASSRGGLAGMYNEQFF.

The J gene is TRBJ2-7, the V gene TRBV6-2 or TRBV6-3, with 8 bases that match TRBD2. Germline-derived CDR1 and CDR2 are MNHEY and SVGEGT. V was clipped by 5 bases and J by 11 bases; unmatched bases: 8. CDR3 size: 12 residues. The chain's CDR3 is CASSEIAGHEYF. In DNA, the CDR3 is TGTGCCAGCAGTGAGATAGCGGGACACGAGTACTTC.

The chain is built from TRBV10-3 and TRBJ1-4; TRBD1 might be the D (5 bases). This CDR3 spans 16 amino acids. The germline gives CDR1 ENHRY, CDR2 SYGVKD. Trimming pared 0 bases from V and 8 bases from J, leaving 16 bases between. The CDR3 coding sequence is TGTGCCATCAGTGAGTCTCTGCAGGGTGGTAAAGAAAAACTGTTTTTT. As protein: CAISESLQGGKEKLFF.

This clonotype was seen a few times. The CDR3, as DNA: TGTGCCAGTAGTCCTCAAAGGTTTGACTATGGCTACACCTTC. Translated: CASSPQRFDYGYTF. The chain employs TRBV19 and TRBJ1-2, with no clear D. CDR3 size: 14 residues. Germline V gives CDR1 LNHDA, CDR2 SQIVND (reference sequence). With 5 bases removed from V and 3 bases from J, the gap between germline ends came to 13 bases.

The DNA for the CDR3 is TGTGCCAGCAGCCATGCGACTAGCGGGAGCGTTGGGCAAGAGACCCAGTACTTC. Translating gives CASSHATSGSVGQETQYF. The V gene is TRBV3-1, the J gene TRBJ2-5, with 12 bases identical to TRBD2. The V gene end was trimmed by 3 bases and the J gene end by 2 bases; junction bases not matched to a gene: 10. Germline V gene sequence: CDR1 LGHDT, CDR2 YNNKEL (reference sequence). This CDR3 has 18 amino acids.

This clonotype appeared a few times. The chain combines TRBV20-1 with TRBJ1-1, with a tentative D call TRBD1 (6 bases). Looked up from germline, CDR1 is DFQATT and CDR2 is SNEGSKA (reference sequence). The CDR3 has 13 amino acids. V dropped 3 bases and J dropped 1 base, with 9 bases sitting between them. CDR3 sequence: CSARQGQNTEAFF. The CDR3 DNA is TGCAGTGCTAGGCAGGGGCAGAACACTGAAGCTTTCTTT.

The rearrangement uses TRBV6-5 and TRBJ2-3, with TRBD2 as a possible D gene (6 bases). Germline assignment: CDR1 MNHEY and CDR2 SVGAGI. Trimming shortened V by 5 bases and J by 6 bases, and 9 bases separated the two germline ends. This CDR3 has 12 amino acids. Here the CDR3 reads CASSTGGDTQYF. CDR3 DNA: TGTGCCAGCAGTACTGGAGGGGATACGCAGTATTTT.

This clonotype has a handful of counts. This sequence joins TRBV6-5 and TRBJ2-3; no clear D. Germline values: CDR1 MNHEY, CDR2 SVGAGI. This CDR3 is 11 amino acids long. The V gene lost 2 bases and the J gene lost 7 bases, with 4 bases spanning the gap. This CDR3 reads CASSYLYTQYF. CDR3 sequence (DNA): TGTGCCAGCAGTTACCTCTATACGCAGTATTTT.

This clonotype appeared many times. CDR3 sequence reads: CASSSIGRAANEQFF. The CDR3 DNA is TGTGCCAGCAGCTCCATCGGGAGGGCCGCCAATGAGCAGTTCTTC. The chain has TRBV7-9 and TRBJ2-1; 8 bases fit TRBD2. V lost 4 bases to trimming and J lost 6 bases; unmatched junction nucleotides: 8. This CDR3 spans 15 amino acids. Germline V lookup: CDR1 SEHNR, CDR2 FQNEAQ (reference sequence).

The CDR3, as DNA: TGCAGTGCGAAAAGCGTGACTAATGAGCAGTTCTTC. Amino acids: CSAKSVTNEQFF. The chain has TRBV20-1 and TRBJ2-1; D uncertain. The V gene's germline CDR1 is DFQATT and CDR2 SNEGSKA (reference sequence). The V and J ends lost 6 bases and 7 bases respectively, with 13 bases between them. The CDR3 is 12 residues long.

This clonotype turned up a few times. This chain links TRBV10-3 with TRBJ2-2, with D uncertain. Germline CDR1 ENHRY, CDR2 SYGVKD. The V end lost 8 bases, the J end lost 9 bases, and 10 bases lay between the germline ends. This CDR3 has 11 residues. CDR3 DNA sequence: TGTGCCATCGCCGGTAACAGGGAGCTGTTTTTT. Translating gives CAIAGNRELFF.

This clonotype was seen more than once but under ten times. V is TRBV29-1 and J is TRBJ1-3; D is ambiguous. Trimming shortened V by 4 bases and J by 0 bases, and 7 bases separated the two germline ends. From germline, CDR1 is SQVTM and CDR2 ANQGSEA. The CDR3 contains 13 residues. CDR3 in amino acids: CSVGHSSGNTIYF. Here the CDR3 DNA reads TGCAGCGTTGGACATTCCTCTGGAAACACCATATATTTT.

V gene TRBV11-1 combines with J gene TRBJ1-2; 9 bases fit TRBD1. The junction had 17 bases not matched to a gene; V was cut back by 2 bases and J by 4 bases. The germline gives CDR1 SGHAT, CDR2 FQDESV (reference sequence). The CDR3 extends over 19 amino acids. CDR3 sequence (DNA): TGTGCCAGCAGCTTATTCACCGGGACAGGGAGCCCCCAAGGCTATGGCTACACCTTC. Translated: CASSLFTGTGSPQGYGYTF.

The DNA for the CDR3 is TGTGCCAGCAACAGGGAACCGAACAATGAGCAGTTCTTC. Amino acid sequence: CASNREPNNEQFF. J is TRBJ2-1 and V is TRBV6-1; D is possibly TRBD1 (6 bases). Between the trimmed V and J ends, which lost 7 bases and 5 bases, there was a span of 12 bases. The CDR3 is made up of 13 amino acids. CDR1 and CDR2 from the germline V gene are MNHNS and SASEGT.

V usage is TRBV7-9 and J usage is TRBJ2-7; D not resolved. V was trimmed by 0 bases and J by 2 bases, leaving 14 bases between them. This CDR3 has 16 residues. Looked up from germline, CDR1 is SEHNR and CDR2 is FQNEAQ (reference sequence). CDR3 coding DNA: TGTGCCAGCAGCTTAGCGCCTAGTTTACAACCCTACGAGCAGTACTTC. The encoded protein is CASSLAPSLQPYEQYF.

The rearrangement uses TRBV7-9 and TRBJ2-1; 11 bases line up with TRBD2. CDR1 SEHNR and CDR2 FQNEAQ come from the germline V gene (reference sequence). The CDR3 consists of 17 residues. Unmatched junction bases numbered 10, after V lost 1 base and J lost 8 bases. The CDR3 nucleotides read TGTGCCAGCAGCTTAGGCTCGGTAGCGGGAGGGCGAGATGAGCAGTTCTTC. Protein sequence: CASSLGSVAGGRDEQFF. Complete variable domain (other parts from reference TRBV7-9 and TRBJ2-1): DTGVSQNPRHKITKRGQNVTFRCDPISEHNRLYWYRQTLGQGPEFLTYFQNEAQLEKSRLLSDRFSAERPKGSFSTLEIQRTEQGDSAMYLCASSLGSVAGGRDEQFFGPGTRLTVL.

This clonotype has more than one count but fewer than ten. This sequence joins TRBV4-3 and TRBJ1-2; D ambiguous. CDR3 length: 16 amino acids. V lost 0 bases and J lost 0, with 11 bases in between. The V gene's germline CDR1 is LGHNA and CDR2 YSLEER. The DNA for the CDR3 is TGCGCCAGCAGCCAAGATTGGACGGAAACTAACTATGGCTACACCTTC. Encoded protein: CASSQDWTETNYGYTF.

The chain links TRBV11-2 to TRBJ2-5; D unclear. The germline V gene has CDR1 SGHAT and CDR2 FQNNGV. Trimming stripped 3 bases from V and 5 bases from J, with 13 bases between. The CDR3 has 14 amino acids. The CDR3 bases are TGTGCCAGCAGCTTTCGTGGGAACGGGGAGACCCAGTACTTC. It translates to CASSFRGNGETQYF.

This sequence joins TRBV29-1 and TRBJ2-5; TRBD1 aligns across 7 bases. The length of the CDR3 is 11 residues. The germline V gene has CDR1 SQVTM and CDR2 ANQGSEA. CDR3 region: CIGTEQETQYF. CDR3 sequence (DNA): TGCATTGGGACAGAACAAGAGACCCAGTACTTC. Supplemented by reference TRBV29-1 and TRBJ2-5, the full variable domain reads SAVISQKPSRDICQRGTSLTIQCQVDSQVTMMFWYRQQPGQSLTLIATANQGSEATYESGFVIDKFPISRPNLTFSTLTVSNMSPEDSSIYLCIGTEQETQYFGPGTRLLVL.

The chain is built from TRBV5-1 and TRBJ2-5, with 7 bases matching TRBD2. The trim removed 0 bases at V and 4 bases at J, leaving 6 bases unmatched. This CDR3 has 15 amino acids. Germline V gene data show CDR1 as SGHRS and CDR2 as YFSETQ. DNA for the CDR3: TGCGCCAGCAGCTTGGGGTCGGGAGGAGGAGAGACCCAGTACTTC. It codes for CASSLGSGGGETQYF.

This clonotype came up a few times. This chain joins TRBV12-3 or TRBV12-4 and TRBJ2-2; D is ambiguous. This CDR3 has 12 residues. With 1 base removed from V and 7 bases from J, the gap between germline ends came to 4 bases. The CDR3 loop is CASSLGHGELFF. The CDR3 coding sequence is TGTGCCAGCAGTTTAGGTCACGGGGAGCTGTTTTTT.

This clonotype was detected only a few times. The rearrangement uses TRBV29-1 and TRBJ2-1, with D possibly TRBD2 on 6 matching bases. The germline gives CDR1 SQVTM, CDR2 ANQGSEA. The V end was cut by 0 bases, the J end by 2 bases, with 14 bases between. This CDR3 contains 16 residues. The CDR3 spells CSVEDPPGLTYNEQFF. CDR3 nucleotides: TGCAGCGTTGAAGATCCCCCCGGACTAACCTACAATGAGCAGTTCTTC.

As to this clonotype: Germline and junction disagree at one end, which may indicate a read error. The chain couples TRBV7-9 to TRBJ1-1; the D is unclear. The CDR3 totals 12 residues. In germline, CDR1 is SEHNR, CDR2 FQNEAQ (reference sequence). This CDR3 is CASSLGRTEAIF. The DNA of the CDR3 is TGTGCCAGCAGCCTCGGACGAACTGAAGCTATCTTT.

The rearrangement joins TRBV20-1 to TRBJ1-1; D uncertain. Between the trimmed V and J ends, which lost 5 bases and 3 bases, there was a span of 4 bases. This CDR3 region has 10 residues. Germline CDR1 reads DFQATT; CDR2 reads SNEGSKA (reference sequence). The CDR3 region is CSALYTEAFF. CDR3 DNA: TGCAGTGCTTTGTACACTGAAGCTTTCTTT.